These 14 T cell receptor beta chains were sequenced from one sample in a study of T cell repertoires in cytomegalovirus infection (dated by TCRdb to between 2018 and 2020). TCRdb records Illumina HiSeq 1500 as the sequencer. TCRdb applied fastp at Q25 and MiXCR to the public reads, then kept only in-frame beta chains. Records with the same CDR3 protein are collapsed into one entry carrying the most frequent genes and DNA. This sample lists under 300,000 distinct CDR3 sequences; 15% to 20% were detected once. Around half of the sample comes from the top ten. Sequenced sample: CD8+ T cells from PBMCs. These receptor sequences come from a human donor in good health (CMV status not recorded). Some clones in this sample may be carry-over from other donors' samples.

Remarks on this clonotype: This may stem from a read error, because a much larger clone lies one nucleotide away. V is TRBV7-9 and J is TRBJ2-6, with D uncertain. Trimming shortened V by 5 bases and J by 0 bases, and 11 bases separated the two germline ends. Germline lookup yields CDR1 SEHNR and CDR2 FQNEAQ (reference sequence). CDR3 size: 16 residues. CDR3 protein: CASSKRPASGANVLTF. The CDR3 nucleotides read TGTGCCAGCAGCAAAAGACCAGCCTCTGGGGCCAACGTCCTGACTTTC.

The rearrangement joins TRBV19 to TRBJ2-6; D may be TRBD1 (6 bases). Germline V lookup: CDR1 LNHDA, CDR2 SQIVND (reference sequence). Between the trimmed V and J ends, which lost 3 bases and 0 bases, there was a span of 15 bases. This CDR3 has 18 residues. The CDR3 nucleotides are TGTGCCAGTAGTATGTTCCGACAGGTGTACTCTGGGGCCAACGTCCTGACTTTC. Translating it yields CASSMFRQVYSGANVLTF.

This clonotype appeared a few times. The chain couples TRBV5-1 to TRBJ1-1; no clear D. Germline-derived CDR1 and CDR2 are SGHRS and YFSETQ. The CDR3 covers 15 residues. The V gene lost 2 bases and the J gene lost 5 bases, with 16 bases spanning the gap. The CDR3 sequence: CASSLPTTEITEAFF. The CDR3, as DNA: TGCGCCAGCAGCTTACCAACCACAGAAATAACTGAAGCTTTCTTT.

This clonotype was counted at least ten times. CDR3 in DNA: TGTGCCAGCAGCATACTGAGCCTACTTGGCACTGAAGCTTTCTTT. Translating gives CASSILSLLGTEAFF. V gene TRBV7-2 combines with J gene TRBJ1-1, with unresolved D. Germline V gives CDR1 SGHTA, CDR2 FQGNSA. V lost 5 bases and J lost 4, with 17 bases in between. The length of the CDR3 is 15 residues. The full variable domain, rest sourced from reference TRBV7-2 and TRBJ1-1, is GAGVSQSPSNKVTEKGKDVELRCDPISGHTALYWYRQSLGQGLEFLIYFQGNSAPDKSGLPSDRFSAERTGGSVSTLTIQRTQQEDSAVYLCASSILSLLGTEAFFGQGTRLTVV.

This chain uses TRBV6-2 or TRBV6-3 with TRBJ1-5; D remains unclear. Deletions cut 8 bases from V and 1 base from J, with 12 bases between. Germline-derived CDR1 and CDR2 are MNHEY and SVGEGT. CDR3 size: 14 residues. The CDR3 DNA follows: TGTGCCAGCGAGTCGTTCGGGAGCAATCAGCCCCAGCATTTT. Encoded protein: CASESFGSNQPQHF.

This clonotype has a count of ten or more. The chain employs TRBV4-1 and TRBJ2-2, with TRBD1 as a possible D gene (6 bases). The CDR3 is made up of 17 amino acids. V was trimmed by 0 bases and J by 3 bases, leaving 14 bases between them. The germline gives CDR1 MGHRA, CDR2 YSYEKL. CDR3 DNA: TGCGCCAGCAGCCAAGAATACAGGGCTTCGGACACCGGGGAGCTGTTTTTT. This sequence encodes CASSQEYRASDTGELFF.

This clonotype was observed many times. The chain links TRBV14 to TRBJ2-1; a weak D match, TRBD2 (7 bases). Germline V lookup: CDR1 SGHDN, CDR2 FVKESK. The CDR3 has 18 amino acids. V was shortened by 1 base and J by 3 bases, with 19 bases between the two germline ends. The CDR3 nucleotides read TGTGCCAGCAGCCAAGGGATCTTAACGGGGGGCTACTACAATGAGCAGTTCTTC. As protein: CASSQGILTGGYYNEQFF.

V gene TRBV6-5 combines with J gene TRBJ1-5; TRBD1 matches 9 bases. This CDR3 is built from 14 residues. Germline CDR1 and CDR2: MNHEY and SVGAGI. V shed 4 bases and J 6 bases; nucleotides not matched to a gene: 4. In DNA, the CDR3 is TGTGCCAGCAGTTCCACAGGGGGCACTCAGCCCCAGCATTTT. Protein product: CASSSTGGTQPQHF.

This clonotype was seen more than once but under ten times. V is TRBV20-1 and J is TRBJ2-4, with D hard to call. CDR3 length equals 14 residues. V lost 4 bases, J lost 0 bases, and 10 bases lay in between. In germline, CDR1 is DFQATT, CDR2 SNEGSKA (reference sequence). The CDR3 DNA reads as TGCAGTGCTACAGAAGAGGTAGCCAAAAACATTCAGTACTTC. It encodes CSATEEVAKNIQYF.

This clonotype has ten or more counts. The J gene is TRBJ2-5, the V gene TRBV7-2, with unresolved D. Deletions cut 1 base from V and 0 bases from J, with 6 bases between. The CDR3 is 14 residues long. Per germline, CDR1 SGHTA and CDR2 FQGNSA. The CDR3 sequence: CASSLGRYQETQYF. The CDR3 region has the DNA TGTGCCAGCAGCTTAGGAAGGTACCAAGAGACCCAGTACTTC.

The chain uses TRBV28 and TRBJ2-3; D gene ambiguous. Per the germline V gene, CDR1 is MDHEN and CDR2 is SYDVKM. The CDR3 is 13 residues long. The ends were cut back, 5 bases at V and 2 bases at J, with 8 bases in the middle. In DNA, the CDR3 is TGTGCCAGCAGTCTTTCTGTCACAGATACGCAGTATTTT. The encoded protein is CASSLSVTDTQYF.

This clonotype was counted a few times. The V call is TRBV29-1, the J call TRBJ2-2, with D possibly being TRBD1 or TRBD2 (5 bases each). The CDR3 loop spans 14 amino acids. V was trimmed by 1 base and J by 3 bases, leaving 9 bases between them. Germline V gene lookup returns CDR1 SQVTM and CDR2 ANQGSEA. The CDR3 nucleotides are TGCAGCGTTGAAGTGGGGGTGTACACCGGGGAGCTGTTTTTT. Translation gives CSVEVGVYTGELFF.

This clonotype showed up just a few times. The CDR3 loop is CASSYAGLAYEQYF. Here the CDR3 DNA reads TGTGCCAGCAGTTACGCGGGTCTCGCCTACGAGCAGTACTTC. This chain uses TRBV6-6 with TRBJ2-7, with D possibly matching TRBD2 (5 bases). The CDR3 totals 14 residues. Trimming removed 2 bases from V and 2 bases from J, with 10 bases in between. Germline V gene lookup returns CDR1 MNHNY and CDR2 SVGAGI (reference sequence).

This clonotype was observed at least ten times. The gene calls are TRBV12-3 or TRBV12-4 and TRBJ1-1, with unresolved D. The CDR3 is 11 residues long. Trimming left V 2 bases short and J 10 bases short, with 8 bases between. This chain's CDR3 is CASSLLEGAFF. The CDR3 DNA follows: TGTGCCAGCAGTTTATTGGAAGGAGCTTTCTTT.